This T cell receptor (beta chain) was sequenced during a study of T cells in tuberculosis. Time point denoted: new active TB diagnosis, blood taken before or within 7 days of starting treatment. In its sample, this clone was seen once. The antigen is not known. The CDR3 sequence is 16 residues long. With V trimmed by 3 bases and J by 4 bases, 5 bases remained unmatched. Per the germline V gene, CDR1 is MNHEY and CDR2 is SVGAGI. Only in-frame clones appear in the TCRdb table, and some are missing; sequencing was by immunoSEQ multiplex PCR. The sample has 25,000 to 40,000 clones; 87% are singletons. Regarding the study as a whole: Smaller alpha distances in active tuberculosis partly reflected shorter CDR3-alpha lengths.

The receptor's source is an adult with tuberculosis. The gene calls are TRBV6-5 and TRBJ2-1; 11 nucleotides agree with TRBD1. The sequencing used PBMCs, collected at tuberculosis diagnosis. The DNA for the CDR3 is TGTGCCAGCAGTTATGGGGACAGGGGGGGGTACAATGAGCAGTTCTTC. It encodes CASSYGDRGGYNEQFF.